What follows are 15 T cell receptor beta chains derived from one specimen sequenced in a study of blood T cells in healthy people across ages. The use of a sample-barcoded 5' primer and a J-beta primer mix characterized a second PCR of 7 to 11 cycles. A single record per CDR3 protein comes from TCRdb applying MiXCR to the 5' RACE reads. The table shows about 970,000 distinct CDR3 sequences, with 45% to 60% occurring only once. The source material was blood. The source of these receptors is a woman aged 55-69 years in good health.

The chain couples TRBV20-1 to TRBJ2-4; D remains unclear. The J call may not be correct, given that the DNA end is closer to TRBJ2-5. The CDR3 sequence is 14 residues long. Per the germline V gene, CDR1 is DFQATT and CDR2 is SNEGSKA (reference sequence). The CDR3 nucleotides read TGCAGTGCTAGAGATCCGATGACTCAAGAGACCCAGTACTTC. It specifies CSARDPMTQETQYF.

V gene TRBV21-1 combines with J gene TRBJ2-3; the tabulated D call, TRBD2, remains unverified against the DNA. TRBV21-1 is a recognized pseudogene. The CDR3 has 13 amino acids. The chain's CDR3 is CASIPPATDTQYF. The CDR3 DNA sequence: TGTGCCAGCATCCCGCCGGCGACAGATACGCAGTATTTT.

J is TRBJ2-5 and V is TRBV7-2; possibly TRBD1 for D (5 bases). Between the trimmed V and J ends, which lost 5 bases and 5 bases, there was a span of 15 bases. Germline CDR1 SGHTA, CDR2 FQGNSA. The CDR3 totals 14 residues. In nucleotides, the CDR3 is TGTGCCAGCAGCGTAGGGGTGCATTCGGAGACCCAGTACTTC. It codes for CASSVGVHSETQYF.

The chain employs TRBV29-1 and TRBJ2-7; D may be TRBD2 (6 bases). The CDR3 has 13 residues. CDR1 is SQVTM, CDR2 ANQGSEA, per germline. V was clipped by 5 bases and J by 7 bases, with 18 bases between them. Here the CDR3 reads CSVYSGAYNEQYF. CDR3 in DNA: TGCAGCGTTTATAGCGGAGCTTACAATGAGCAGTACTTC.

This clonotype was counted between two and nine times. V is TRBV30 and J is TRBJ1-2; a possible D gene is TRBD1 (5 bases). Germline lookup yields CDR1 GTSNPN and CDR2 SVGIG (reference sequence). Deletions cut 1 base from V and 9 bases from J, with 12 bases between. CDR3 size: 12 residues. CDR3 nucleotide sequence: TGTGCCTGGAGTGGGGACCGTCGGAGCTACACCTTC. It encodes CAWSGDRRSYTF.

This sequence joins TRBV7-9 and TRBJ1-3, with 9 bases identical to TRBD1. CDR3 length equals 17 residues. J lost 3 bases, V lost 4 bases, and 10 bases had no gene match. Germline CDR1 reads SEHNR; CDR2 reads FQNEAQ (reference sequence). CDR3 loop: CASSSHTWDRVGNTIYF. The DNA for the CDR3 is TGTGCCAGCAGCTCTCACACGTGGGACAGGGTTGGAAACACCATATATTTT.

The chain links TRBV15 to TRBJ2-7; D is undetermined. V lost 3 bases to trimming and J lost 4 bases, with 10 bases between them. The CDR3 length is 13 residues. From germline, CDR1 is LNHNV and CDR2 YYDKDF (reference sequence). The CDR3 bases are TGTGCCACCAGCAGCGGCAACGATTACGAGCAGTACTTC. Translation: CATSSGNDYEQYF.

The rearrangement joins TRBV6-1 to TRBJ1-5; tentatively, D is TRBD1 (5 bases). The CDR3 totals 12 residues. The germline V and J ends were trimmed by 8 bases and 6 bases, with 11 bases remaining between them. Germline-derived CDR1 and CDR2 are MNHNS and SASEGT. In DNA, the CDR3 is TGTGCCAGCGTCCGGGGGATTCAGCCCCAGCATTTT. Translated: CASVRGIQPQHF.

The chain uses TRBV9 and TRBJ2-7; 8 bases align to TRBD1. The germline V gene has CDR1 SGDLS and CDR2 YYNGEE. This CDR3 has 14 amino acids. Unmatched junction bases numbered 3, after V lost 0 bases and J lost 4 bases. The CDR3 reads CASSVGDRNYEQYF. The CDR3 DNA follows: TGTGCCAGCAGCGTAGGGGACAGGAATTACGAGCAGTACTTC. Together with reference TRBV9 and TRBJ2-7, the CDR3 gives the full variable domain: DSGVTQTPKHLITATGQRVTLRCSPRSGDLSVYWYQQSLDQGLQFLIQYYNGEERAKGNILERFSAQQFPDLHSELNLSSLELGDSALYFCASSVGDRNYEQYFGPGTRLTVT.

This clonotype was seen just once. The chain combines TRBV4-1 with TRBJ2-1; 8 bases match TRBD2. The ends lost 4 bases at V and 2 bases at J; junction bases unmatched: 13. Germline lookup yields CDR1 MGHRA and CDR2 YSYEKL. The CDR3 covers 18 residues. CDR3 nucleotides: TGCGCCAGCAGCCGCATGAGTCAGCTTAGCGGGACCTACAATGAGCAGTTCTTC. Amino acids: CASSRMSQLSGTYNEQFF.

This sequence joins TRBV5-5 and TRBJ1-3, with 8 bases lining up with TRBD1. Germline CDR1 is SGHKS and CDR2 is YYEKEE (reference sequence). Trimming removed 3 bases from V and 4 bases from J; junction bases left unmatched: 0. The CDR3 contains 13 residues. The CDR3 coding sequence is TGTGCCAGCAGCTGGACAGGGGGAAACACCATATATTTT. This codes for CASSWTGGNTIYF.

This clonotype has a single count. CDR3 nucleotides: TGTGCCAGCCCGAAATCCCTAGCGGGAGATAGGGATGAGCAGTACTTC. Translation gives CASPKSLAGDRDEQYF. The V gene is TRBV28, the J gene TRBJ2-7; 10 bases fit TRBD2. This CDR3 spans 16 amino acids. V was pared by 8 bases and J by 7 bases, with 17 bases of the junction left unmatched. CDR1 is MDHEN, CDR2 SYDVKM, per germline. The whole variable domain, remainder taken from reference TRBV28 and TRBJ2-7, is DVKVTQSSRYLVKRTGEKVFLECVQDMDHENMFWYRQDPGLGLRLIYFSYDVKMKEKGDIPEGYSVSREKKERFSLILESASTNQTSMYLCASPKSLAGDRDEQYFGPGTRLTVT.

The gene calls are TRBV7-6 and TRBJ2-1, with 11 positions matching TRBD1. CDR1 SGHVS and CDR2 FNYEAQ come from the germline V gene. Trimming removed 4 bases from V and 6 bases from J; junction bases left unmatched: 11. The CDR3 is 17 amino acids. The CDR3 region is CASSSYLRTGGSNEQFF. The CDR3, as DNA: TGTGCCAGCAGCTCCTACCTAAGGACAGGGGGCTCCAATGAGCAGTTCTTC.

This clonotype was seen repeatedly, ten times or more. The V and J genes are TRBV30 and TRBJ2-5; weak D call: TRBD1 (5 bases). The germline V gene encodes CDR1 GTSNPN and CDR2 SVGIG (reference sequence). The CDR3 runs 15 residues. V was cut by 2 bases and J by 5 bases, with 18 bases left in between. This CDR3 is CAWSFDQGNGETQYF. The CDR3 DNA reads as TGTGCCTGGAGTTTCGACCAGGGTAATGGTGAGACCCAGTACTTC.

V gene TRBV29-1 combines with J gene TRBJ2-2; no firm D call. Looked up from germline, CDR1 is SQVTM and CDR2 is ANQGSEA. This CDR3 region has 14 residues. The V end was cut by 3 bases, the J end by 2 bases, with 10 bases between. CDR3 coding DNA: TGCAGCGTTGAGCCCGGAAGAAACACCGGGGAGCTGTTTTTT. Amino acid sequence: CSVEPGRNTGELFF.